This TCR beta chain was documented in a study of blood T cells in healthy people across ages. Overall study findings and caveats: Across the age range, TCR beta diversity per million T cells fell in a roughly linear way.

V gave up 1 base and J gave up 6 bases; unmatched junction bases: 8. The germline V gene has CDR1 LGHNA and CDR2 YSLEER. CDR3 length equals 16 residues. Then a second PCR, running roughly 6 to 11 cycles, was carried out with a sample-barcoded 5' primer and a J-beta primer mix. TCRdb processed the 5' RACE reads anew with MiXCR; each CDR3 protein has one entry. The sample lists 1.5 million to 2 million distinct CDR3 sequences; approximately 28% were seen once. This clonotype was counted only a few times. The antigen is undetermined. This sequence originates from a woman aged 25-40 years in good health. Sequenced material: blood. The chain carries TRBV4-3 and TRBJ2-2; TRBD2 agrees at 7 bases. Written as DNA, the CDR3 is TGCGCCAGCAGCCAAGGGAGCGGGATTTCCCCCGGGGAGCTGTTTTTT. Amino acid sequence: CASSQGSGISPGELFF.